The rows below give T cell receptor beta chains drawn from one sample of a study of CD8 T cells in Susac syndrome. From the immunoSEQ multiplex PCR reads, TCRdb called clonotypes with MiXCR, one entry per CDR3 protein. The table records about 150,000 distinct CDR3 sequences, about 94% of them present only once. Input material: CD8+ T cells from PBMCs. These TCRs come from a human donor with multiple sclerosis. Each CDR3 is given with its conserved first and last residue. D genes are given only for firm matches. Rows may omit the clone size; those that give it use once, few, many or a size class.

clone_size,j_call,d_call,v_call,cdr3_aa,cdr3_nt
-,TRBJ1-1,-,TRBV20-1,CSANHPGGREAFF,TGCAGTGCTAATCACCCCGGGGGAAGAGAAGCTTTCTTT
once,TRBJ2-1,-,TRBV28,CASSLTSQLDEQFF,TGTGCCAGCAGTTTAACCAGTCAGTTGGATGAGCAGTTCTTC
once,TRBJ2-7,TRBD2,TRBV5-5,CASMGGMGYEQYF,TGTGCCAGCATGGGAGGGATGGGCTACGAGCAGTACTTC
-,TRBJ2-7,TRBD1,TRBV20-1,CSARASTGRGLYEQYF,TGCAGTGCTAGAGCTTCCACAGGAAGGGGGCTCTACGAGCAGTACTTC
-,TRBJ2-7,TRBD2,TRBV3-1,CASSPPGGLEQYF,TGTGCCAGCAGCCCGCCGGGGGGGCTCGAGCAGTACTTC
-,TRBJ1-1,-,TRBV29-1,CSVEWGLGEAFF,TGCAGCGTTGAATGGGGGTTAGGAGAAGCTTTCTTT
-,TRBJ1-4,-,TRBV12-3/TRBV12-4,CASSFGDLNEKLFF,TGTGCCAGCAGTTTTGGGGACCTAAATGAAAAACTGTTTTTT
-,TRBJ1-1,-,TRBV20-1,CSAPPGAGTEAFF,TGCAGTGCTCCGCCGGGGGCGGGCACTGAAGCTTTCTTT
once,TRBJ1-3,-,TRBV15,CATSAPFKSSGNTIYF,TGTGCCACCAGCGCGCCGTTCAAGAGCTCTGGAAACACCATATATTTT
-,TRBJ2-7,TRBD2,TRBV4-1,CASSRGLAGALVYEQYF,TGCGCCAGCAGCCGAGGACTAGCGGGGGCCCTCGTCTACGAGCAGTACTTC
-,TRBJ2-1,-,TRBV7-9,CASSPSRYEQFF,TGTGCCAGCAGCCCCTCCCGCTATGAGCAGTTCTTC
-,TRBJ2-7,-,TRBV27,CASSPDTSLSYEQYF,TGTGCCAGCAGTCCAGACACATCCCTGAGCTACGAGCAGTACTTC
-,TRBJ2-2,-,TRBV28,CASSLRRGRGTGELFF,TGTGCCAGCAGTTTAAGGAGGGGTCGGGGCACCGGGGAGCTGTTTTTT
-,TRBJ1-2,TRBD1,TRBV29-1,CSVRLEGQGAMGHYGYTF,TGCAGCGTCCGTCTAGAGGGACAGGGGGCCATGGGACACTATGGCTACACCTTC
-,TRBJ1-3,TRBD1,TRBV7-9,CASSLGTANTIYF,TGTGCCAGCAGCTTGGGGACAGCAAACACCATATATTTT
-,TRBJ2-4,TRBD1,TRBV6-1,CASSARDRGAIQYF,TGTGCCAGCAGTGCCCGGGACAGGGGGGCCATTCAGTACTTC
once,TRBJ2-7,TRBD2,TRBV12-3/TRBV12-4,CASQISPPRLAGDYEQYF,TGTGCCAGCCAAATTTCCCCTCCCCGACTAGCGGGGGACTACGAGCAGTACTTC
-,TRBJ2-1,TRBD2,TRBV29-1,CSALSGAGSMGQFF,TGCAGCGCCCTGAGTGGAGCGGGATCGATGGGGCAGTTCTTC
-,TRBJ2-5,-,TRBV6-5,CASSYGTLETQYF,TGTGCCAGCAGTTACGGGACTTTGGAGACCCAGTACTTC
-,TRBJ2-2,TRBD1,TRBV5-1,CASGQGRNTGELFF,TGCGCCAGCGGACAGGGAAGGAACACCGGGGAGCTGTTTTTT
-,TRBJ2-3,-,TRBV19,CASSRGWDTQYF,TGTGCCAGTAGTAGAGGCTGGGATACGCAGTATTTT
-,TRBJ2-1,TRBD1,TRBV9,CASSPRPGQGGREQFF,TGTGCCAGCAGCCCCCGTCCGGGACAGGGAGGCCGTGAGCAGTTCTTC
-,TRBJ2-1,-,TRBV11-3,CASSGRRSYNEQFF,TGTGCCAGCAGCGGGCGGCGCTCCTACAATGAGCAGTTCTTC
-,TRBJ1-5,TRBD1,TRBV27,CASSLTGGRLNQPQHF,TGTGCCAGCAGTTTAACAGGGGGTAGGTTGAATCAGCCCCAGCATTTT
-,TRBJ2-5,-,TRBV9,CASSVGIPGLQETQYF,TGTGCCAGCAGCGTAGGCATTCCGGGACTTCAAGAGACCCAGTACTTC
-,TRBJ1-1,-,TRBV27,CASSVAVGTEAFF,TGTGCCAGCAGTGTAGCCGTAGGCACTGAAGCTTTCTTT
once,TRBJ2-1,-,TRBV9,CASSVGSGLYNEQFF,TGTGCCAGCAGCGTAGGGTCAGGATTATACAATGAGCAGTTCTTC
-,TRBJ1-2,TRBD1,TRBV6-5,CARTGLTNYGYTF,TGTGCCAGGACAGGGTTAACTAACTATGGCTACACCTTC
once,TRBJ2-5,-,TRBV7-9,CASSLAGGHQETQYF,TGTGCCAGCAGCTTAGCTGGGGGGCACCAAGAGACCCAGTACTTC
-,TRBJ2-1,TRBD1,TRBV27,CASSLGTGGREQFF,TGTGCCAGCAGTCTAGGGACAGGGGGCAGGGAGCAGTTCTTC
-,TRBJ2-7,-,TRBV5-6,CASSLAPRASLYEQYF,TGTGCCAGCAGCTTGGCTCCCAGGGCGTCTCTGTACGAGCAGTACTTC
-,TRBJ2-3,-,TRBV21-1,CASSKEGSKGDTQYF,TGTGCCAGCAGCAAAGAGGGTTCCAAAGGGGATACGCAGTATTTT
-,TRBJ1-2,TRBD1,TRBV12-3/TRBV12-4,CASSLRQGDGYTF,TGTGCCAGCAGCCTCCGACAGGGGGATGGCTACACCTTC
-,TRBJ1-1,-,TRBV7-9,CASRAGRGTEAFF,TGTGCCAGCAGGGCAGGTCGTGGCACTGAAGCTTTCTTT
-,TRBJ1-1,-,TRBV29-1,CSVDPPTPNTEAFF,TGCAGCGTTGACCCGCCGACACCTAACACTGAAGCTTTCTTT
-,TRBJ2-7,TRBD1,TRBV9,CASSEGQGREDEQYF,TGTGCCAGCAGCGAGGGACAGGGGCGAGAAGACGAGCAGTACTTC
-,TRBJ2-1,-,TRBV20-1,CSARARLDNEQFF,TGCAGTGCTAGAGCACGCCTTGACAATGAGCAGTTCTTC
-,TRBJ1-5,-,TRBV6-2/TRBV6-3,CASSRGGGQPQHF,TGTGCCAGCAGCCGTGGAGGCGGACAGCCCCAGCATTTT
-,TRBJ2-5,-,TRBV4-2,CASSQAGLGETQYF,TGTGCCAGCAGCCAAGCAGGCCTCGGGGAGACCCAGTACTTC
-,TRBJ1-2,TRBD1,TRBV15,CATSRDLRGRGTGAGGYTF,TGTGCCACCAGCAGAGATTTAAGGGGCCGGGGAACAGGGGCAGGTGGCTACACCTTC
-,TRBJ2-2,-,TRBV29-1,CSVEWVGELFF,TGCAGCGTTGAGTGGGTAGGGGAGCTGTTTTTT
once,TRBJ2-6,-,TRBV9,CASSLNGFSGANVLTF,TGTGCCAGCAGCCTGAACGGGTTTTCTGGGGCCAACGTCCTGACTTTC
-,TRBJ2-5,TRBD2,TRBV3-1,CASSQDRTSGGLFQETQYF,TGTGCCAGCAGCCAAGATCGGACTAGCGGGGGCCTCTTCCAAGAGACCCAGTACTTC
-,TRBJ1-1,-,TRBV12-3/TRBV12-4,CASSFGASEAFF,TGTGCCAGCAGTTTTGGGGCCAGTGAAGCTTTCTTT
-,TRBJ1-2,-,TRBV9,CASSTPGVYYGYTF,TGTGCCAGCAGCACACCAGGGGTCTACTATGGCTACACCTTC
-,TRBJ1-2,TRBD1,TRBV27,CASGRQGRYGYTF,TGTGCCAGCGGGAGACAGGGTCGGTATGGCTACACCTTC
-,TRBJ2-7,TRBD1,TRBV20-1,CSAAGTGIPGGYEQYF,TGCAGTGCTGCCGGGACAGGGATACCAGGCGGGTACGAGCAGTACTTC
-,TRBJ2-1,-,TRBV9,CASSSFSSSYNEQFF,TGTGCCAGCAGCTCCTTTAGTAGCTCCTACAATGAGCAGTTCTTC
-,TRBJ1-5,-,TRBV27,CASSLTGQIQPQHF,TGTGCCAGCAGTTTAACTGGACAGATACAGCCCCAGCATTTT
-,TRBJ1-5,-,TRBV30,CAWTQGSQPQHF,TGTGCCTGGACCCAGGGGTCTCAGCCCCAGCATTTT
-,TRBJ1-2,-,TRBV2,CASRVGNYGYTF,TGTGCCAGCAGAGTAGGAAACTATGGCTACACCTTC
once,TRBJ1-2,-,TRBV4-1,CASSQENRDYGYTF,TGCGCCAGCAGCCAAGAAAACAGGGACTATGGCTACACCTTC
-,TRBJ2-5,-,TRBV7-9,CASRDRHQETQYF,TGTGCCAGCAGAGACCGGCACCAAGAGACCCAGTACTTC
once,TRBJ2-3,-,TRBV30,CAWKKPTDTQYF,TGTGCCTGGAAGAAACCCACAGATACGCAGTATTTT
-,TRBJ2-7,-,TRBV15,CATSHEGGLNEQYF,TGTGCCACCAGCCACGAAGGGGGTTTAAACGAGCAGTACTTC
-,TRBJ1-2,-,TRBV28,CASSSRTDSYGYTF,TGTGCCAGCAGTTCTCGGACAGACAGCTATGGCTACACCTTC
-,TRBJ1-1,-,TRBV7-9,CASSSDAQGFGTEAFF,TGTGCCAGCAGTTCAGACGCCCAGGGGTTCGGCACTGAAGCTTTCTTT